Shown below are 18 T cell receptor beta chains from a single sample sequenced in a study of blood T cell repertoires in COVID-19. Sequencing was performed with immunoSEQ multiplex PCR; in TCRdb, only in-frame clones are kept and a portion is missing. The sample has tens of thousands of clones, approximately 80% seen once. Sequencing was done on a sample of peripheral blood. The receptors were gathered from a woman aged 55-69 years with acute or convalescent COVID-19.

The rearrangement joins TRBV28 to TRBJ1-2; D perhaps matches TRBD1 (5 bases). V lost 2 bases, J lost 4 bases, and 11 bases lay in between. This CDR3 is 14 amino acids long. The V gene's germline CDR1 is MDHEN and CDR2 SYDVKM. This CDR3 is CASSLRGVSYGYTF. The CDR3 DNA sequence: TGTGCCAGCAGTTTACGGGGGGTGAGCTATGGCTACACCTTC.

V gene TRBV5-1 combines with J gene TRBJ2-3; 8 bases are a match to TRBD2. There are 14 residues in the CDR3. CDR1 is SGHRS, CDR2 YFSETQ, per germline. V shed 5 bases, J shed 1 base, and the junction held 3 bases outside the gene matches. CDR3 DNA: TGCGCCAGCAGTGGAGCGGGAGGCACAGATACGCAGTATTTT. The encoded protein is CASSGAGGTDTQYF. The full variable domain, completed using reference TRBV5-1 and TRBJ2-3, is KAGVTQTPRYLIKTRGQQVTLSCSPISGHRSVSWYQQTPGQGLQFLFEYFSETQRNKGNFPGRFSGRQFSNSRSEMNVSTLELGDSALYLCASSGAGGTDTQYFGPGTRLTVL.

The chain carries TRBV7-3 and TRBJ2-1; 8 bases agree with TRBD1. The V gene end was trimmed by 4 bases and the J gene end by 3 bases; junction bases not matched to a gene: 5. Germline V gene lookup returns CDR1 SGHTA and CDR2 FQGTGA. The length of the CDR3 is 15 residues. CDR3 DNA sequence: TGTGCCAGCAGCTCGGACAGGGCTATCTACAATGAGCAGTTCTTC. This sequence encodes CASSSDRAIYNEQFF.

The rearrangement joins TRBV6-5 to TRBJ2-1; TRBD2 matches 11 bases. V was pared by 0 bases and J by 13 bases, with 8 bases of the junction left unmatched. The germline V gene has CDR1 MNHEY and CDR2 SVGAGI. The CDR3 contains 15 residues. The CDR3 is CASSYSTSGMFPQFF. CDR3 DNA sequence: TGTGCCAGCAGTTACTCGACTAGCGGGATGTTCCCACAGTTCTTC.

This clone was observed a single time. V and J are TRBV20-1 and TRBJ1-2; D unresolved. Germline CDR1 reads DFQATT; CDR2 reads SNEGSKA (reference sequence). There are 11 residues in the CDR3. The CDR3 DNA sequence: TGCAGAGTAAAGGAAGGGAGAGGCTACACCTTC. Its protein is CRVKEGRGYTF.

J is TRBJ2-1 and V is TRBV5-1; tentatively, D is TRBD1 (7 bases). Germline CDR1 and CDR2: SGHRS and YFSETQ. CDR3 length: 15 amino acids. Trimming cost V 6 bases and J 0 bases, with 13 bases left between them. Here the CDR3 reads CASMAGQSSYNEQFF. CDR3 DNA sequence: TGCGCCAGCATGGCGGGACAGAGCTCCTACAATGAGCAGTTCTTC.

The chain employs TRBV5-1 and TRBJ1-4, with D perhaps matching TRBD1 (5 bases). The CDR3 covers 16 residues. The germline gives CDR1 SGHRS, CDR2 YFSETQ. V lost 0 bases and J lost 6, with 15 bases in between. Here the CDR3 DNA reads TGCGCCAGCAGCTTGGCTTACCAGGGTATTGATGAAAAACTGTTTTTT. Its protein is CASSLAYQGIDEKLFF.

The chain carries TRBV4-1 and TRBJ1-2; D perhaps matches TRBD1 (6 bases). The CDR3 is 15 residues long. The V gene's germline CDR1 is MGHRA and CDR2 YSYEKL. V was pared by 3 bases and J by 6 bases, with 17 bases between. This chain's CDR3 is CASSQPVQGRHGYTF. DNA of the CDR3: TGCGCCAGCAGCCAGCCCGTGCAGGGGAGACATGGCTACACCTTC.

Remarks on this clone: In the same sample, other DNA sequences code for this CDR3. V is TRBV5-1 and J is TRBJ1-1; D gene unclear. There are 13 residues in the CDR3. Germline V CDR1 and CDR2: SGHRS, YFSETQ. V lost 0 bases to trimming and J lost 5 bases, with 8 bases between them. The CDR3 protein is CASSLAAGTEAFF. The DNA for the CDR3 is TGCGCCAGCAGCTTGGCCGCGGGGACTGAAGCTTTCTTT.

The chain joins TRBV2 to TRBJ2-5; 10 bases align to TRBD2. The V gene end was trimmed by 7 bases and the J gene end by 0 bases; junction bases not matched to a gene: 8. Per the germline V gene, CDR1 is SNHLY and CDR2 is FYNNEI. The CDR3 length is 16 residues. The DNA for the CDR3 is TGTGCCAGCATCCAAGATAGCGGGGGGTACCAAGAGACCCAGTACTTC. Amino acid sequence: CASIQDSGGYQETQYF. Using reference TRBV2 and TRBJ2-5 for the parts outside the CDR3, the full variable domain is EPEVTQTPSHQVTQMGQEVILRCVPISNHLYFYWYRQILGQKVEFLVSFYNNEISEKSEIFDDQFSVERPDGSNFTLKIRSTKLEDSAMYFCASIQDSGGYQETQYFGPGTRLLVL.

The chain has TRBV2 and TRBJ2-1; 9 nucleotides align to TRBD1. CDR1 is SNHLY and CDR2 is FYNNEI in the germline V gene. The CDR3 totals 16 residues. Losses at the gene ends were 8 bases for V and 5 bases for J; bases not matched to a gene: 13. Here the CDR3 reads CASRSPGTGSNNEQFF. CDR3 sequence (DNA): TGTGCCAGCCGGAGCCCGGGGACAGGGTCGAACAATGAGCAGTTCTTC.

The chain uses TRBV18 and TRBJ2-1; 12 nucleotides align to TRBD2. Per germline, CDR1 KGHSH and CDR2 LQKENI. The CDR3 runs 16 residues. V lost 0 bases and J lost 6; bases outside the gene matches: 3. In DNA, the CDR3 is TGTGCCAGCTCACCACCGACTAGCGGGAGACTCAATGAGCAGTTCTTC. It yields the protein CASSPPTSGRLNEQFF.

This clone appeared once. The genes are TRBV25-1 and TRBJ1-2; 7 bases map to TRBD1. V lost 6 bases to trimming and J lost 5 bases; unmatched junction nucleotides: 6. Germline-derived CDR1 and CDR2 are MGHDK and SYGVNS. The CDR3 length is 13 residues. CDR3 sequence: CASSRTGIYGYTF. CDR3 nucleotides: TGTGCCAGCAGCCGGACAGGAATTTATGGCTACACCTTC.

Only a few counts were recorded for this clone. V and J are TRBV7-6 and TRBJ2-3; the D gene is possibly TRBD2 (5 bases). Trimming took off 1 base at V and 5 bases at J, with 13 bases between the two ends. This CDR3 has 15 amino acids. Germline V gene lookup returns CDR1 SGHVS and CDR2 FNYEAQ. The chain's CDR3 is CASSLGVGVLDTQYF. The CDR3 nucleotides read TGTGCCAGCAGCTTAGGGGTCGGGGTTTTAGATACGCAGTATTTT.

V and J are TRBV21-1 and TRBJ1-5. TRBV21-1 is annotated as a pseudogene. The CDR3 extends over 14 amino acids. The CDR3 sequence: CASDADMSNQPQHF. The CDR3 nucleotides are TGTGCCAGCGACGCGGATATGAGCAATCAGCCCCAGCATTTT.

The table lists this clone with a few counts. This chain uses TRBV5-1 with TRBJ1-2; D is undetermined. The CDR3 extends over 15 amino acids. V lost 0 bases and J 6 bases, leaving 15 bases between the germline ends. CDR1 is SGHRS, CDR2 YFSETQ, per germline. The CDR3 spells CASSLVPGMSDGYTF. The CDR3 coding sequence is TGCGCCAGCAGCTTGGTTCCGGGGATGAGCGATGGCTACACCTTC.

The rearrangement uses TRBV23-1 and TRBJ1-4; D is possibly TRBD1 (5 bases). TRBV23-1 is an ORF, and what it does is uncertain. This CDR3 region has 16 residues. The V gene lost 1 base and the J gene lost 4 bases, with 13 bases spanning the gap. The CDR3 DNA follows: TGCGCCAGCAGTCAATTAGGACGGGGGGTTAATGAAAAACTGTTTTTT. Protein sequence: CASSQLGRGVNEKLFF.

V is TRBV18 and J is TRBJ2-4, with D unresolved. Trimming removed 6 bases at V and 7 bases at J, with 16 bases between. Germline loops: CDR1 KGHSH, CDR2 LQKENI. CDR3 length: 14 residues. As DNA, the CDR3 is TGTGCCAGCTCCCAAGTCACTGGTATCAACATTCAGTACTTC. It codes for CASSQVTGINIQYF.